This T cell receptor beta chain was recorded in a study of beta chain features in type 1 diabetes. Study-level information: All of the samples together had 95 million to 140 million sorted cells examined. Study-wide results and limits: PCR might pick shorter templates more often, in the same way for patients and controls. In all four CD4+ subsets, TCRB CDR3 length was significantly, moderately reduced in type 1 diabetes.

This CDR3 comprises 15 residues. Germline loops: CDR1 LGHNA, CDR2 YNFKEQ. Deletions cut 3 bases from V and 1 base from J, with 12 bases between. This clone has a handful of counts. What it recognizes is unknown. By way of CD45RO/CCR7/CD25/CD127/CD95/CD27, the CD4+ regulatory, stem cell-like memory, central memory and naive cells were sorted. Sequencing targeted expressed TCRB transcripts, as all isolated RNA had been reverse transcribed. Here immunoSEQ multiplex PCR was the method, and the copy in TCRdb shows in-frame clones only, minus some. The sample lists about 280,000 clones; approximately 16% were seen once.

The chain is built from TRBV4-2 and TRBJ2-5; D call uncertain. The sample taken for sequencing was naive CD4+ T cells from blood. The sequence was collected from a man between 18 and 35 years old with type 1 diabetes. CDR3 in amino acids: CASSHSTGIQETQYF. CDR3 nucleotide sequence: TGTGCCAGCAGCCATTCGACTGGAATCCAAGAGACCCAGTACTTC.